Shown below are 15 T cell receptor beta chains from a single sample sequenced in a study of cytomegalovirus exposure and HLA in healthy donors. Amplification used 60 Vbeta primers and 13 Jbeta primers. Libraries were prepared by immunoSEQ multiplex PCR; TCRdb keeps only in-frame clonotypes and omits some of them. This table holds 100,000 to 150,000 clones, approximately 80% found once. The source material was PBMCs. All receptors come from a girl aged 2-15 years in good health and CMV-seronegative.

V usage is TRBV30 and J usage is TRBJ2-1; D is perhaps TRBD1 (5 bases). Trimming shortened V by 4 bases and J by 4 bases, and 14 bases separated the two germline ends. The germline V gene encodes CDR1 GTSNPN and CDR2 SVGIG (reference sequence). The CDR3 sequence is 14 residues long. The CDR3 DNA follows: TGTGCCTGGATTCCGCTGACAGCGTACAATGAGCAGTTCTTC. It translates to CAWIPLTAYNEQFF.

V gene TRBV18 combines with J gene TRBJ1-1; D is uncertain. Trimming stripped 2 bases from V and 1 base from J, with 5 bases between. CDR1 is KGHSH, CDR2 LQKENI, per germline. This CDR3 region has 13 residues. This chain's CDR3 is CASSPSSNTEAFF. CDR3 nucleotides: TGTGCCAGCTCACCAAGCTCGAACACTGAAGCTTTCTTT.

This rearrangement joins TRBV29-1 to TRBJ1-2; 10 bases agree with TRBD1. Unmatched junction bases numbered 5, after V lost 5 bases and J lost 2 bases. The germline CDR1 and CDR2 sequences are SQVTM and ANQGSEA. This CDR3 is built from 14 residues. CDR3 in DNA: TGCAGCGTTTTTCCGGGACAGGGGAACTATGGCTACACCTTC. Protein product: CSVFPGQGNYGYTF.

The chain combines TRBV6-6 with TRBJ1-3; D unclear. The germline CDR1 and CDR2 sequences are MNHNY and SVGAGI (reference sequence). This CDR3 is 13 amino acids long. V lost 0 bases, J lost 10 bases, and 10 bases lay in between. CDR3 sequence (DNA): TGTGCCAGCAGTTACTCCGACTCATCTACCATATATTTT. Translation: CASSYSDSSTIYF.

The chain couples TRBV5-1 to TRBJ1-4; D is unresolved. Germline assignment: CDR1 SGHRS and CDR2 YFSETQ. The CDR3 is made up of 13 amino acids. Between the trimmed V and J ends, which lost 2 bases and 1 base, there was a span of 3 bases. This chain's CDR3 is CASSFITNEKLFF. CDR3 nucleotide sequence: TGCGCCAGCAGCTTCATAACTAATGAAAAACTGTTTTTT.

The rearrangement uses TRBV28 and TRBJ2-7, with 8 bases aligning to TRBD2. Trimming removed 9 bases from V and 5 bases from J; junction bases left unmatched: 12. This CDR3 has 14 amino acids. Germline V CDR1 and CDR2: MDHEN, SYDVKM. CDR3 in amino acids: CASSRGGRTHEQYF. The CDR3, as DNA: TGTGCCAGTTCTAGGGGCGGGAGGACCCACGAGCAGTACTTC.

The V call is TRBV27, the J call TRBJ2-1; TRBD1 matches at 7 bases. Germline CDR1 is MNHEY and CDR2 is SMNVEV (reference sequence). J gave up 4 bases and V 4 bases, and 13 bases lay outside the gene matches. This CDR3 comprises 17 residues. CDR3 nucleotide sequence: TGTGCCAGCAGTTCACAACACCGGGACAGTATTTACAATGAGCAGTTCTTC. Protein sequence: CASSSQHRDSIYNEQFF.

The chain uses TRBV4-3 and TRBJ2-7; 12 bases fit TRBD2. Trimming cost V 0 bases and J 3 bases; bases outside gene matches: 9. The CDR3 spans 18 residues. Germline assignment: CDR1 LGHNA and CDR2 YSLEER. The CDR3 sequence: CASSQEFLAGGNGYEQYF. CDR3 sequence (DNA): TGCGCCAGCAGCCAAGAGTTCCTAGCGGGGGGGAACGGCTACGAGCAGTACTTC.

In DNA form, the CDR3 reads TGTGCCAGCAGCTCCATGGTAGGGGGCTCTGGGGCCAACGTCCTGACTTTC. This gives the protein CASSSMVGGSGANVLTF. The chain recombines TRBV7-3 with TRBJ2-6; D possibly corresponds to TRBD1 (6 bases). Germline V gene data show CDR1 as SGHTA and CDR2 as FQGTGA. V lost 4 bases, J lost 0 bases, and 13 bases lay in between. CDR3 length equals 17 residues. Full variable domain (rest looked up from reference TRBV7-3 and TRBJ2-6): GAGVSQTPSNKVTEKGKYVELRCDPISGHTALYWYRQSLGQGPEFLIYFQGTGAADDSGLPNDRFFAVRPEGSVSTLKIQRTERGDSAVYLCASSSMVGGSGANVLTFGAGSRLTVL.

This clone has a handful of counts. The V call is TRBV6-5, the J call TRBJ2-1, with TRBD2 matching over 7 bases. CDR1 MNHEY and CDR2 SVGAGI come from the germline V gene. V gave up 7 bases and J gave up 2 bases; unmatched junction bases: 5. CDR3 length: 14 amino acids. CDR3 sequence: CASKLAVTYNEQFF. The CDR3 nucleotides are TGTGCCAGCAAGCTAGCGGTGACCTACAATGAGCAGTTCTTC.

The chain employs TRBV5-1 and TRBJ2-7; no firm D call. The CDR3 loop spans 13 amino acids. V lost 1 base and J 4 bases, leaving 9 bases between the germline ends. From germline, CDR1 is SGHRS and CDR2 YFSETQ. CDR3 region: CASSLISSYEQYF. CDR3 sequence (DNA): TGCGCCAGCAGCTTGATTTCCTCGTACGAGCAGTACTTC.

This clone was detected a few times. This chain joins TRBV18 and TRBJ2-7; D not certain. The CDR3 loop spans 13 amino acids. Trimming left V 3 bases short and J 3 bases short, with 9 bases between. Germline CDR1 reads KGHSH; CDR2 reads LQKENI. CDR3 coding DNA: TGTGCCAGCTCACCCGTCCCCCTCTACGAGCAGTACTTC. Protein sequence: CASSPVPLYEQYF.

V usage is TRBV11-2 and J usage is TRBJ2-1; tentatively, D is TRBD1 (5 bases). V was clipped by 3 bases and J by 4 bases, with 13 bases between them. This CDR3 comprises 15 residues. Germline V gene sequence: CDR1 SGHAT, CDR2 FQNNGV. The CDR3 DNA is TGTGCCAGCAGCTTTTCCGACAGAAATTACAATGAGCAGTTCTTC. This codes for CASSFSDRNYNEQFF.

The chain employs TRBV7-9 and TRBJ1-1; TRBD1 matches at 8 bases. The germline CDR1 and CDR2 sequences are SEHNR and FQNEAQ (reference sequence). This CDR3 contains 12 residues. The V and J ends lost 5 bases and 13 bases, in that order; junction bases with no gene match: 9. CDR3 protein: CASSAPGGPGFF. In DNA, the CDR3 is TGTGCCAGCAGCGCCCCAGGGGGCCCTGGTTTCTTT.

This clone was counted once. The chain links TRBV27 to TRBJ2-3, with 7 bases aligning to TRBD2. Germline CDR1 and CDR2: MNHEY and SMNVEV (reference sequence). After removal of 2 bases from V and 2 bases from J, the junction contained 4 bases not matched to a gene. This CDR3 has 15 amino acids. This CDR3 is CASSLASGITDTQYF. The CDR3 nucleotides read TGTGCCAGCAGTTTAGCTAGCGGTATCACAGATACGCAGTATTTT.